The clone carrying this T cell receptor (beta chain) occurred many times. Its antigen is not identified. Time point described: pre-sensitization, week 0. Treatment here: therapeutic diphenylcyclopropenone sensitization with weekly scalp DPC. Blood collection happened ahead of applying each patch test. TCRdb independently ran MiXCR on the RACE reads; one entry per CDR3 protein. The sample has about 380,000 distinct CDR3 sequences; 5.1% are singletons. This sample was taken from a study of human T cells and chemical hapten exposure. The germline V gene encodes CDR1 SGHTS and CDR2 YDEGEE. The CDR3 is 15 amino acids. V gave up 1 base and J gave up 6 bases, with 15 bases separating them. General study points: Expanded TCRs formed significantly more large CDR3 similarity clusters than controls.

Material: whole blood, obtained in connection with sensitization to the hapten diphenylcyclopropenone (DPC). The clonotype comes from a woman aged 45 to 65 with alopecia areata. Some clones in this sample may be carry-over from other donors' samples. The V call is TRBV5-8, the J call TRBJ2-3, with unresolved D. The CDR3 here is CASSLNSAHSDTQYF. The CDR3 region has the DNA TGTGCCAGCAGCTTGAACAGCGCTCACAGTGATACGCAGTATTTT.